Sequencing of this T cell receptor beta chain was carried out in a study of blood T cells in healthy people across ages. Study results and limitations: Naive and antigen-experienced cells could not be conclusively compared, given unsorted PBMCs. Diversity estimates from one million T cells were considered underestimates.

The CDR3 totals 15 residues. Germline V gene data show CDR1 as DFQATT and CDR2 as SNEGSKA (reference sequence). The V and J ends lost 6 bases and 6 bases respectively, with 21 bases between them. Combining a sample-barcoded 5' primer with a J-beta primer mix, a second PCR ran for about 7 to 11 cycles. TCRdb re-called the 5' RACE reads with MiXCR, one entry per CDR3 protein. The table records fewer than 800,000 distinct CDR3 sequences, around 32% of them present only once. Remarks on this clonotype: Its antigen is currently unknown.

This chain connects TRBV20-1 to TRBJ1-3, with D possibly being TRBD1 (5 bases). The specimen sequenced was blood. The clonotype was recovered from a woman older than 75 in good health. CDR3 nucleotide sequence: TGCAGTGCCCCGATGGCAGGGACCGCGGAAAACACCATATATTTT. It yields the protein CSAPMAGTAENTIYF.